Following are 17 T cell receptor beta chains from one sample sequenced in a study of blood T cell repertoires in COVID-19. Method: immunoSEQ multiplex PCR; TCRdb's copy keeps in-frame clones and lacks some. The table has approximately 250,000 clones, around 90% seen once; the top ten hold 0.83%. The sample was peripheral blood. The receptor set was obtained from a man aged 25-40 years with COVID-19, enrolled during active disease.

The chain carries TRBV10-3 and TRBJ2-1; TRBD1 matches 8 bases. J was trimmed by 7 bases and V by 0 bases; bases with no gene match: 5. Germline V gives CDR1 ENHRY, CDR2 SYGVKD. There are 15 residues in the CDR3. The CDR3 here is CAISESRGQENEQFF. DNA for the CDR3: TGTGCCATCAGTGAGTCGCGGGGACAGGAAAATGAGCAGTTCTTC.

This chain joins TRBV2 and TRBJ1-1; 7 nucleotides agree with TRBD1. The length of the CDR3 is 14 residues. The ends lost 6 bases at V and 1 base at J; junction bases unmatched: 5. Germline V gene data show CDR1 as SNHLY and CDR2 as FYNNEI. The CDR3 sequence: CASSPGGSNTEAFF. The CDR3 DNA reads as TGTGCCAGCAGCCCAGGGGGATCGAACACTGAAGCTTTCTTT.

The chain combines TRBV5-6 with TRBJ2-1; the D gene is possibly TRBD2 (6 bases). Germline CDR1 and CDR2: SGHDT and YYEEEE. The V and J ends lost 0 bases and 10 bases respectively, with 14 bases between them. The CDR3 has 14 residues. CDR3 nucleotide sequence: TGTGCCAGCAGCTTGGGTGGGCCGGGACTCGAGCAGTTCTTC. It is translated as CASSLGGPGLEQFF.

The chain carries TRBV7-9 and TRBJ2-3, with 9 bases fitting TRBD1. The germline V gene encodes CDR1 SEHNR and CDR2 FQNEAQ (reference sequence). V lost 6 bases, J lost 5 bases, and 12 bases stayed unmatched. CDR3 length equals 16 residues. DNA for the CDR3: TGTGCCAGCAGTCGACGGGACAGGGTTCGGGGAGATACGCAGTATTTT. Amino acid sequence: CASSRRDRVRGDTQYF.

The chain joins TRBV10-3 to TRBJ2-7; the match to TRBD1 covers 8 bases. J gave up 6 bases and V 5 bases, and 9 bases lay outside the gene matches. Germline CDR1 reads ENHRY; CDR2 reads SYGVKD. The length of the CDR3 is 14 residues. CDR3: CAISPRTGSAEQYF. DNA for the CDR3: TGTGCCATCAGTCCCCGGACAGGGTCCGCCGAGCAGTACTTC.

This chain joins TRBV29-1 and TRBJ2-3, with D perhaps matching TRBD1 (5 bases). CDR1 is SQVTM and CDR2 is ANQGSEA in the germline V gene. This CDR3 is 14 amino acids long. V shed 2 bases and J shed 1 base, with 10 bases lying between them. CDR3 region: CSVEKGQGTDTQYF. CDR3 nucleotides: TGCAGCGTTGAAAAGGGGCAGGGCACAGATACGCAGTATTTT.

This clone was observed a single time. The chain links TRBV11-2 to TRBJ1-4; D is ambiguous. The CDR3 is 15 residues long. Germline V gives CDR1 SGHAT, CDR2 FQNNGV. With 1 base removed from V and 5 bases from J, the gap between germline ends came to 11 bases. The CDR3 here is CASSLGGIENEKLFF. In nucleotides, the CDR3 is TGTGCCAGCAGCTTAGGAGGGATCGAGAATGAAAAACTGTTTTTT.

The rearrangement joins TRBV6-6 to TRBJ2-2; D not resolved. The CDR3 sequence is 14 residues long. The V end was cut by 3 bases, the J end by 1 base, with 6 bases between. Per germline, CDR1 MNHNY and CDR2 SVGAGI (reference sequence). CDR3 DNA: TGTGCCAGCAGTTATAATAGGAACACCGGGGAGCTGTTTTTT. It is translated as CASSYNRNTGELFF.

In its sample, this clone was seen once. The chain is built from TRBV5-4 and TRBJ1-3, with D tentatively TRBD1 (5 bases). Germline CDR1 is SGHNT and CDR2 is YYREEE (reference sequence). Trimming stripped 1 base from V and 0 bases from J, with 14 bases between. This CDR3 comprises 17 residues. The CDR3 protein is CASSLRTGGSSGNTIYF. The CDR3 DNA reads as TGTGCCAGCAGCTTGAGGACCGGGGGAAGCTCTGGAAACACCATATATTTT. Using reference TRBV5-4 and TRBJ1-3 for the parts outside the CDR3, the full variable domain is ETGVTQSPTHLIKTRGQQVTLRCSSQSGHNTVSWYQQALGQGPQFIFQYYREEENGRGNFPPRFSGLQFPNYSSELNVNALELDDSALYLCASSLRTGGSSGNTIYFGEGSWLTVV.

CDR3 nucleotides: TGTGCCAGCAGCCAAAACAGGGAAAGCAATCAGCCCCAGCATTTT. Its protein is CASSQNRESNQPQHF. The rearrangement uses TRBV4-2 and TRBJ1-5; TRBD1 might be the D (6 bases). The CDR3 covers 15 residues. Trimming left V 2 bases short and J 1 base short, with 9 bases between. Germline CDR1 reads LGHNA; CDR2 reads YNFKEQ.

The chain combines TRBV2 with TRBJ1-5, with D unclear. Germline loops: CDR1 SNHLY, CDR2 FYNNEI. This CDR3 contains 16 residues. The ends were cut back, 3 bases at V and 3 bases at J, with 15 bases in the middle. The CDR3 DNA follows: TGTGCCAGCAGTGAGGGTCCCACAGTACCCAATCAGCCCCAGCATTTT. Amino acid sequence: CASSEGPTVPNQPQHF.

This chain joins TRBV6-1 and TRBJ1-6, with D perhaps TRBD1 (6 bases). Germline V gene lookup returns CDR1 MNHNS and CDR2 SASEGT. The CDR3 runs to 16 residues. V lost 1 base and J 10 bases, leaving 17 bases between the germline ends. The CDR3 region has the DNA TGTGCCAGCAGTGAAGTACCCAGGGGACGGCAATCACCCCTCCACTTT. This translates into CASSEVPRGRQSPLHF.

This chain uses TRBV4-1 with TRBJ2-7, with a possible D match to TRBD2 (5 bases). V gave up 3 bases and J gave up 2 bases, with 14 bases separating them. The CDR3 spans 15 residues. Germline loops: CDR1 MGHRA, CDR2 YSYEKL. The DNA for the CDR3 is TGCGCCAGCAGCCAGAATTTCGGGAACGCCTACGAGCAGTACTTC. This gives the protein CASSQNFGNAYEQYF.

The gene calls are TRBV7-2 and TRBJ1-5; 8 bases agree with TRBD1. The V gene's germline CDR1 is SGHTA and CDR2 FQGNSA. The CDR3 consists of 16 residues. The junction had 11 bases not matched to a gene; V was cut back by 4 bases and J by 6 bases. The CDR3 region has the DNA TGTGCCAGCAGCTGGGCAGGGGGCGAGCCAAGTCAGCCCCAGCATTTT. The encoded protein is CASSWAGGEPSQPQHF.

The chain couples TRBV4-2 to TRBJ2-7; 7 bases are a match to TRBD1. After removal of 0 bases from V and 1 base from J, the junction contained 12 bases not matched to a gene. The CDR3 covers 18 residues. Germline V gene data show CDR1 as LGHNA and CDR2 as YNFKEQ. The CDR3 DNA reads TGTGCCAGCAGCCAAGATACGTCCGGGACAGAGATTTCCTACGAGCAGTACTTC. It codes for CASSQDTSGTEISYEQYF.

The chain has TRBV3-1 (or the pseudogene TRBV3-2) and TRBJ2-2; 13 bases are shared with TRBD2. Per the germline V gene, CDR1 is LGHDT and CDR2 is YNNKEL (reference sequence). This CDR3 is 19 amino acids long. V lost 5 bases to trimming and J lost 6 bases; unmatched junction nucleotides: 15. CDR3: CASSTRTPGLAGWSGELFF. In nucleotides, the CDR3 is TGTGCCAGCAGCACTCGAACTCCGGGACTAGCGGGGTGGTCCGGGGAGCTGTTTTTT.

This clone has only one observation. V is TRBV7-6 and J is TRBJ2-1, with 7 bases matching TRBD1. The CDR3 spans 15 residues. The V segment lost 5 bases and the J segment 3 bases; nucleotides outside the gene matches: 7. Germline V lookup: CDR1 SGHVS, CDR2 FNYEAQ. CDR3 bases: TGTGCCAGCAGCCGGGACAGAGAATTCTACAATGAGCAGTTCTTC. Translating it yields CASSRDREFYNEQFF.